These 25 T cell receptor beta chains originate from one sample sequenced in a study of graft-versus-host responses after intestinal transplantation. These receptors have no known antigen. TCRdb's table, derived via immunoSEQ multiplex PCR, lists solely in-frame clones and lacks some. The sample yields over 85,000 clones, 90% to 95% seen once. The input for sequencing was unstimulated CD4+ T cells sorted from spleen or lymph node cells, taken before transplant. These receptors were taken from a human donor who was the organ donor for an intestinal transplant.

This clone was counted between two and nine times. The chain uses TRBV18 and TRBJ1-2; 8 positions match TRBD1. V gave up 2 bases and J gave up 7 bases; unmatched junction bases: 6. The germline gives CDR1 KGHSH, CDR2 LQKENI. The CDR3 spans 14 residues. Written as DNA, the CDR3 is TGTGCCAGCTCACCATCGACAGGGGCGGCTGGCTACACCTTC. Its translation is CASSPSTGAAGYTF.

The V and J genes are TRBV5-5 and TRBJ1-2; a possible D gene is TRBD1 (6 bases). Trimming took 0 bases from V and 7 from J, leaving 10 bases between them. Germline V gene data show CDR1 as SGHKS and CDR2 as YYEKEE (reference sequence). The CDR3 consists of 13 residues. CDR3 in amino acids: CASSLEGGGGYTF. For the CDR3, the DNA is TGTGCCAGCAGCTTGGAGGGAGGGGGTGGCTACACCTTC.

This chain joins TRBV6-5 and TRBJ1-3; no firm D call. V lost 5 bases and J lost 0, with 11 bases in between. Germline V gene lookup returns CDR1 MNHEY and CDR2 SVGAGI. The CDR3 is 15 residues long. The CDR3 DNA reads TGTGCCAGCAGTCCAAGACTGATCTCTGGAAACACCATATATTTT. As protein: CASSPRLISGNTIYF.

This sequence joins TRBV28 and TRBJ1-6, with a tentative D call TRBD1 (6 bases). V was clipped by 7 bases and J by 5 bases, with 6 bases between them. Germline CDR1 and CDR2: MDHEN and SYDVKM. The CDR3 has 12 amino acids. CDR3 DNA: TGTGCCAGCACAGGGGATAATTCACCCCTCCACTTT. Residues: CASTGDNSPLHF.

The chain has TRBV2 and TRBJ2-7; TRBD2 aligns across 9 bases. V was clipped by 7 bases and J by 0 bases; unmatched bases: 7. The CDR3 sequence is 15 residues long. Germline loops: CDR1 SNHLY, CDR2 FYNNEI. The DNA of the CDR3 is TGTGCCAGCAAAGAGACTAGCGGTAGCTCCTACGAGCAGTACTTC. It translates to CASKETSGSSYEQYF.

The chain joins TRBV2 to TRBJ2-6, with TRBD1 matching 7 bases. The CDR3 consists of 17 residues. V was clipped by 5 bases and J by 0 bases; unmatched bases: 7. Germline V gene data show CDR1 as SNHLY and CDR2 as FYNNEI. The CDR3 DNA is TGTGCCAGCAGTTTGGACAGGCCAGGCTCTGGGGCCAACGTCCTGACTTTC. It translates to CASSLDRPGSGANVLTF.

The rearrangement joins TRBV6-5 to TRBJ2-7; weak D call: TRBD2 (6 bases). The germline V gene has CDR1 MNHEY and CDR2 SVGAGI. Trimming took off 4 bases at V and 3 bases at J, with 13 bases between the two ends. CDR3 length: 14 amino acids. CDR3 nucleotides: TGTGCCAGCAGTTTGGGACTTCCACTCTACGAGCAGTACTTC. It codes for CASSLGLPLYEQYF.

The DNA for the CDR3 is TGTGCCAGTACTAGACTAGCGGGGCAGAGCAGCTACACCGGGGAGCTGTTTTTT. It is translated as CASTRLAGQSSYTGELFF. The chain uses TRBV19 and TRBJ2-2; TRBD2 matches at 11 bases. Germline-derived CDR1 and CDR2 are LNHDA and SQIVND (reference sequence). V trimming: 7 bases; J trimming: 3 bases; junction bases outside the gene matches: 13. The CDR3 is 18 amino acids.

The chain has TRBV6-4 and TRBJ2-5; TRBD2 matches at 10 bases. CDR3 size: 16 residues. The trim removed 2 bases at V and 5 bases at J, leaving 8 bases unmatched. In germline, CDR1 is MRHNA, CDR2 SNTAGT. The CDR3 loop reads CASSDTERGGQETQYF. CDR3 DNA: TGTGCCAGCAGTGACACAGAGCGGGGGGGCCAGGAGACCCAGTACTTC.

This chain connects TRBV6-1 to TRBJ2-7; maybe TRBD1 (5 bases). The CDR3 totals 13 residues. Germline CDR1 reads MNHNS; CDR2 reads SASEGT. Trimming left V 4 bases short and J 2 bases short, with 9 bases between. For the CDR3, the DNA is TGTGCCAGCAGTGTCGCAGGGACCTACGAGCAGTACTTC. As protein: CASSVAGTYEQYF.

The chain couples TRBV7-2 to TRBJ1-2; no clear D. The CDR3 is made up of 14 amino acids. The germline gives CDR1 SGHTA, CDR2 FQGNSA. Trimming left V 1 base short and J 2 bases short, with 8 bases between. CDR3 DNA sequence: TGTGCCAGCAGCTTAGATAGGCGGAACTATGGCTACACCTTC. It encodes CASSLDRRNYGYTF.

The rearrangement joins TRBV6-6 to TRBJ2-7; TRBD2 is a possible D gene (5 bases). Germline CDR1 MNHNY, CDR2 SVGAGI (reference sequence). Trimming removed 5 bases at V and 2 bases at J, with 13 bases between. The CDR3 is 14 amino acids. CDR3 protein: CASSQLGRAYEQYF. The DNA for the CDR3 is TGTGCCAGCAGTCAACTCGGGCGGGCCTACGAGCAGTACTTC.

The chain is built from TRBV12-5 and TRBJ1-6; 7 nucleotides line up with TRBD1. Germline CDR1 reads LGHNT; CDR2 reads FRNRAP. The CDR3 is 14 amino acids. V shed 7 bases and J 6 bases; nucleotides not matched to a gene: 6. CDR3 bases: TGTGCTAGTGCCCTGACAGGGATTAATTCACCCCTCCACTTT. It codes for CASALTGINSPLHF.

The chain has TRBV5-8 and TRBJ2-1; 8 nucleotides agree with TRBD1. V shed 4 bases, J shed 8 bases, and the junction held 2 bases outside the gene matches. Germline CDR1 SGHTS, CDR2 YDEGEE. CDR3 size: 12 residues. CDR3 amino acids: CASSDRGYEQFF. The CDR3 DNA reads as TGTGCCAGCAGCGACAGGGGCTATGAGCAGTTCTTC.

This clone was picked up one time. This chain joins TRBV18 and TRBJ2-2; no definite D call. Germline loops: CDR1 KGHSH, CDR2 LQKENI. The CDR3 is made up of 11 amino acids. With 6 bases removed from V and 4 bases from J, the gap between germline ends came to 3 bases. CDR3 nucleotides: TGTGCCAGCTCTATCACCGGGGAGCTGTTTTTT. It translates to CASSITGELFF.

The chain employs TRBV5-1 and TRBJ1-2; 7 bases are a match to TRBD1. Germline CDR1 SGHRS, CDR2 YFSETQ. With 2 bases clipped from V and 5 bases from J, the junction kept 6 bases outside the gene matches. The CDR3 consists of 14 residues. CDR3 sequence: CASSFPGQQYGYTF. CDR3 DNA sequence: TGCGCCAGCAGCTTTCCGGGACAGCAGTATGGCTACACCTTC.

J is TRBJ2-7 and V is TRBV5-5, with D possibly TRBD1 on 6 matching bases. The CDR3 has 16 residues. Germline V lookup: CDR1 SGHKS, CDR2 YYEKEE (reference sequence). V was clipped by 3 bases and J by 0 bases, with 16 bases between them. CDR3 loop: CASSSVQGQSSYEQYF. The CDR3 DNA sequence: TGTGCCAGCAGCTCAGTCCAGGGGCAGAGCTCCTACGAGCAGTACTTC. Full variable domain (missing parts from reference TRBV5-5 and TRBJ2-7): DAGVTQSPTHLIKTRGQQVTLRCSPISGHKSVSWYQQVLGQGPQFIFQYYEKEERGRGNFPDRFSARQFPNYSSELNVNALLLGDSALYLCASSSVQGQSSYEQYFGPGTRLTVT.

The chain employs TRBV7-2 and TRBJ2-3, with D perhaps TRBD2 (6 bases). The V and J ends lost 2 bases and 6 bases respectively, with 18 bases between them. The CDR3 covers 16 residues. Per the germline V gene, CDR1 is SGHTA and CDR2 is FQGNSA. The CDR3 DNA reads TGTGCCAGCAGCTTACGGGGTAGCGGCCTCGGGGATACGCAGTATTTT. This codes for CASSLRGSGLGDTQYF.

The rearrangement uses TRBV6-1 and TRBJ1-6, with D tentatively TRBD1 (6 bases). This CDR3 region has 15 residues. V lost 7 bases to trimming and J lost 0 bases, with 10 bases between them. CDR1 is MNHNS and CDR2 is SASEGT in the germline V gene. CDR3 nucleotide sequence: TGTGCCAGCAATGGGGGCCGCTCCTATAATTCACCCCTCCACTTT. It codes for CASNGGRSYNSPLHF.

V is TRBV7-2 and J is TRBJ2-7; D might be TRBD1 (5 bases). The germline CDR1 and CDR2 sequences are SGHTA and FQGNSA. CDR3 length: 16 amino acids. Trimming took off 0 bases at V and 3 bases at J, with 15 bases between the two ends. The CDR3 DNA follows: TGTGCCAGCAGCTTAGCGCGAGAGACAGTGAACTACGAGCAGTACTTC. Translated, it gives CASSLARETVNYEQYF. The full variable domain, its missing parts supplied by reference TRBV7-2 and TRBJ2-7, is GAGVSQSPSNKVTEKGKDVELRCDPISGHTALYWYRQSLGQGLEFLIYFQGNSAPDKSGLPSDRFSAERTGGSVSTLTIQRTQQEDSAVYLCASSLARETVNYEQYFGPGTRLTVT.

This rearrangement joins TRBV7-9 to TRBJ2-7, with D possibly TRBD1 on 5 matching bases. The germline gives CDR1 SEHNR, CDR2 FQNEAQ (reference sequence). With 3 bases removed from V and 5 bases from J, the gap between germline ends came to 17 bases. The CDR3 extends over 15 amino acids. This CDR3 reads CASSFGHSFGDEQYF. As DNA, the CDR3 is TGTGCCAGCAGCTTCGGACACTCTTTCGGTGACGAGCAGTACTTC.

This clone was recorded a few times. The chain recombines TRBV28 with TRBJ1-2; tentatively, D is TRBD1 (5 bases). V lost 3 bases, J lost 2 bases, and 10 bases lay in between. This CDR3 is 14 amino acids long. In germline, CDR1 is MDHEN, CDR2 SYDVKM. CDR3 in amino acids: CASSLEGLNYGYTF. CDR3 DNA sequence: TGTGCCAGCAGTTTGGAGGGGTTGAACTATGGCTACACCTTC.

This clone was seen a few times. This sample also contains other DNA sequences that code for the same CDR3. This sequence joins TRBV5-6 and TRBJ2-7, with TRBD2 identical over 10 bases. Trimming at V came to 4 bases and at J to 4 bases, leaving 14 bases not matched to a gene. Germline CDR1 reads SGHDT; CDR2 reads YYEEEE. This CDR3 comprises 17 residues. CDR3 amino acids: CASSRQVAGGFYYEQYF. The DNA for the CDR3 is TGTGCCAGCAGCCGGCAGGTAGCGGGAGGCTTTTATTACGAGCAGTACTTC.

V and J are TRBV4-2 and TRBJ1-5; 7 nucleotides match TRBD1. The CDR3 consists of 15 residues. V lost 4 bases to trimming and J lost 2 bases; unmatched junction nucleotides: 5. From germline, CDR1 is LGHNA and CDR2 YNFKEQ. The CDR3 DNA is TGTGCCAGCAGCCTACGAGACAGGGGCAATCAGCCCCAGCATTTT. Protein sequence: CASSLRDRGNQPQHF.

The chain couples TRBV28 to TRBJ1-3, with 8 bases lining up with TRBD1. The germline CDR1 and CDR2 sequences are MDHEN and SYDVKM. J gave up 4 bases and V 9 bases, and 8 bases lay outside the gene matches. This CDR3 is 14 amino acids long. CDR3 in amino acids: CARTRQGSGNTIYF. The CDR3, as DNA: TGTGCCAGAACAAGACAGGGGAGCGGAAACACCATATATTTT.